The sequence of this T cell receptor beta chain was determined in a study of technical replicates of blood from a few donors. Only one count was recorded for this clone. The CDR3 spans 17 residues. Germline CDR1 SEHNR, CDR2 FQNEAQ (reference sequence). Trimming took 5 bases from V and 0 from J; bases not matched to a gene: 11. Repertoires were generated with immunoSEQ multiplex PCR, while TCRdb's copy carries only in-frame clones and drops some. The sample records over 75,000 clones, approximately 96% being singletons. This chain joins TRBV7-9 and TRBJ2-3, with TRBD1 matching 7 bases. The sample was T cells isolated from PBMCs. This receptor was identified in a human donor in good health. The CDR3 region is CASSPLPGQRSTDTQYF. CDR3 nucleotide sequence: TGTGCCAGCAGCCCTCTACCGGGACAGAGAAGCACAGATACGCAGTATTTT.